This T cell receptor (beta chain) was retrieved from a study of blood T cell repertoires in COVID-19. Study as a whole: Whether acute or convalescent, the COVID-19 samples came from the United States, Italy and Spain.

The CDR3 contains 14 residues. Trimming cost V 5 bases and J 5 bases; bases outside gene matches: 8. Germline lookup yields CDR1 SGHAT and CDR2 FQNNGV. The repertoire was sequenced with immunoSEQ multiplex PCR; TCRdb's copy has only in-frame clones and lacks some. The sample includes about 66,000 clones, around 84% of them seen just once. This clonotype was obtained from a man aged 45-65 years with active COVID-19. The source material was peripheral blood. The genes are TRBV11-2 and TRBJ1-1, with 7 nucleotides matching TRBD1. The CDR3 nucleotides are TGTGCCAGCAGCGCGACAGGGTATGGGACTGAAGCTTTCTTT. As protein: CASSATGYGTEAFF.